Listed below are T cell receptor beta chains from one sample, sequenced in a study of T-cell reconstitution after alpha-beta-depleted transplantation in children. Each CDR3 protein is one row after TCRdb ran MiXCR on the PCR reads. Of more than 150,000 distinct CDR3 sequences in the sample, about 6.4% were seen once. The source was PBMCs from the stem cell graft donor, collected from the stem cell graft. All receptors derive from a human donor who donated a stem cell graft to a child with Wiskott-Aldrich syndrome. Both conserved end residues are part of each CDR3. A D gene is named only where the DNA matches it firmly. Clone size is shown for a subset of rows, as once, few, many or a class of expanded clone.

>TRBV7-2|.|TRBJ2-7|many
TGTGCCAGCAGCTTACGGTCCGGCACGAATACCTACGAGCAGTACTTC
CASSLRSGTNTYEQYF
>TRBV12-3/TRBV12-4|TRBD1|TRBJ1-6|many
TGTGCCAGCTCAACAGGGGCCTATAATTCACCCCTCCACTTT
CASSTGAYNSPLHF
>TRBV5-1|.|TRBJ2-7|many
TGCGCCAGCAGCTTGGTCGCGGACAGCAGGAACGAGCAGTACTTC
CASSLVADSRNEQYF
>TRBV11-3|TRBD2|TRBJ2-7|many
TGTGCCAGCAGCTTAAGTATAGCGGGAGGCGAAACCTACGAGCAGTACTTC
CASSLSIAGGETYEQYF
>TRBV30|TRBD2|TRBJ2-3|.
TGTGCCTGGAGGGCGGGAGAGACAGATACGCAGTATTTT
CAWRAGETDTQYF
>TRBV12-3/TRBV12-4|TRBD2|TRBJ2-1|many
TGTGCCAGCAGTTTGGGGGCGGCTAGCGGGTCCGGGGCCAATGAGCAGTTCTTC
CASSLGAASGSGANEQFF
>TRBV7-9|.|TRBJ1-2|many
TGTGCCAGCAGCTGGACGGTGGGCTACACCTTC
CASSWTVGYTF
>TRBV24-1|TRBD2|TRBJ2-1|.
TGTGCCACCAGTGATCCCCGGGGGGATACCGTCAATGAGCAGTTCTTC
CATSDPRGDTVNEQFF
>TRBV19|.|TRBJ2-5|few
TGTGCCAGTAGTATGGGCAGCCGCCAAGAGACCCAGTACTTC
CASSMGSRQETQYF
>TRBV2|TRBD1|TRBJ2-1|many
TGTGCCAGCAGTGAGGGGACAGGGGGCTATGAGCAGTTCTTC
CASSEGTGGYEQFF
>TRBV27|.|TRBJ1-1|many
TGTGCCAGCAGTAGGGGCTCTGAAGCTTTCTTT
CASSRGSEAFF
>TRBV30|.|TRBJ2-3|many
TGTGCCTGGAGTCCTTGGAGGGCAGATACGCAGTATTTT
CAWSPWRADTQYF
>TRBV30|.|TRBJ2-1|many
TGTGCCTGTTCCCTGAATAGCGGATTTGCCTACAATGAGCAGTTCTTC
CACSLNSGFAYNEQFF
>TRBV3-1|TRBD2|TRBJ2-1|many
TGTGCCAGCAGCCTCGGGGTAGCGGGAGACAATGAGCAGTTCTTC
CASSLGVAGDNEQFF
>TRBV27|.|TRBJ2-2|many
TGTGCCAGCAGTTTACACCGGGCCGGGGAGCTGTTTTTT
CASSLHRAGELFF
>TRBV14|TRBD1|TRBJ2-1|.
TGTGCCAGCAGCGATACCGGGACAGAGGACAATGAGCAGTTCTTC
CASSDTGTEDNEQFF
>TRBV5-1|TRBD1|TRBJ2-2|many
TGCGCCAGCAGCTTCGAACGGTTGACAGGGACCGGGGAGCTGTTTTTT
CASSFERLTGTGELFF
>TRBV6-2/TRBV6-3|TRBD2|TRBJ2-2|many
TGTGCCAGCAGTTACTCGAAATCGCTAGCGGGAGTATTCATAGGTGGCACCGGGGAGCTGTTTTTT
CASSYSKSLAGVFIGGTGELFF